This TCR beta chain was observed in a study of T cell changes during pregnancy in multiple sclerosis. J was trimmed by 4 bases and V by 5 bases; bases with no gene match: 4. CDR1 and CDR2 from the germline V gene are SGHTA and FQGNSA. CDR3 size: 15 residues. This table comes from immunoSEQ multiplex PCR, and its TCRdb copy is limited to in-frame clones, with some not included. The sample holds roughly 35,000 clones, approximately 92% seen once. The chain couples TRBV7-2 to TRBJ2-7, with 14 positions matching TRBD2. This sequence originates from a female donor in good health, enrolled as a control in a pregnancy study. The starting material was CD4+ T cells from peripheral blood mononuclear cells, obtained in the third trimester of pregnancy. CDR3: CASSARTSGGYEQYF. Here the CDR3 DNA reads TGTGCCAGCAGCGCACGGACTAGCGGGGGGTACGAGCAGTACTTC.